A single count supports the clone carrying this T cell receptor (beta chain). This sample was included in a study of blood T cell repertoires in COVID-19. CDR3 length equals 16 residues. Trimming removed 4 bases at V and 1 base at J, with 11 bases between. The V gene's germline CDR1 is MGHRA and CDR2 YSYEKL. Sequencing used immunoSEQ multiplex PCR; TCRdb keeps in-frame clones, though not all of them. The sample shows about 140,000 clones, 81% of them seen only once. The receptor was derived from a human donor in a cohort sampled during active COVID-19. The chain recombines TRBV4-1 with TRBJ2-6, with unresolved D. Sequenced material: peripheral blood. In DNA, the CDR3 is TGCGCCAGCAGCCCCAGAACCCTTTCTGGGGCCAACGTCCTGACTTTC. Protein product: CASSPRTLSGANVLTF.